This TCR beta chain was found in a study of identical twins. Study results and limitations: An excess of low generation probability was shown by twin-shared out-of-frame alpha sequences. The presence of invariant MAIT and iNKT cells could partly confound analyses of zero-insertion sequences. The study found that models underestimated out-of-frame TCR alpha sharing in monozygotic twins.

Template switching introduced a universal primer site, and the cDNA bore unique molecular identifiers. From the 5' RACE reads, TCRdb called clonotypes with MiXCR, one entry per CDR3 protein. The table lists under 900,000 distinct CDR3 sequences, more than 9% of them singletons, with around 1.5% in the top ten. This CDR3 is 12 amino acids long. Germline V CDR1 and CDR2: SEHNR, FQNEAQ (reference sequence). V lost 5 bases and J 6 bases, leaving 10 bases between the germline ends. This clonotype was seen only a few times. The antigen remains unidentified. These data were likewise used in another study, on yellow fever vaccine responses in identical twins.

The chain has TRBV7-9 and TRBJ1-2; possibly TRBD1 for D (6 bases). Specimen: PBMCs. The clonotype comes from a woman under 30 in good health. In DNA, the CDR3 is TGTGCCAGCAGCGTCGGGACAAATGGCTACACCTTC. Amino acid sequence: CASSVGTNGYTF.